This entry describes one T cell receptor beta chain. Its antigen is unknown. Relative to the germline gene, one junction end is altered; a read error may explain this. The template was RNA from unsorted bulk tissue. This record comes from a study of tumor and adjacent non-tumor tissue in lung cancer. For the study at large: Stage I to III disease affected 9 to 10 men and about five women aged roughly 31 to 85. About 4.17 million productive TCRbeta reads were obtained per sample on average.

The study, taken as a whole, reports: Significantly higher TCR diversity was found in tumor than normal lung.

TCRbeta libraries were built with three rounds of nested PCR, modified from ARM-PCR. TCRdb independently ran MiXCR on the multiplex PCR reads; one entry per CDR3 protein. The sample yields 65,000 to 90,000 distinct CDR3 sequences, 75% to 90% seen once. This receptor was taken from a woman aged 50 to 65 with non-small cell lung cancer. The sequenced sample was lung tumor tissue.

DNA of the CDR3: TGCAGTGTTGGTGGCGAACTGAACACTGAAGCTTTCTTT. This codes for CSVGGELNTEAFF. The V and J genes are TRBV29-1 and TRBJ1-1; D ambiguous. The CDR3 is 13 amino acids. Per germline, CDR1 SQVTM and CDR2 ANQGSEA.